One and the same sample provided the 17 T cell receptor beta chains below, sequenced in a study of breast tumors, draining lymph nodes, adjacent tissues. The lymph nodes were axillary draining lymph nodes from breast cancer patients. TCRdb processed the multiplex PCR reads anew with MiXCR; each CDR3 protein has one entry. This table holds some 120,000 distinct CDR3 sequences, 21% found once. What was sequenced was axillary lymph node tissue. The source is a female donor with breast cancer. Some clones in this sample may be carry-over from other donors' samples.

This clonotype was picked up many times. The rearrangement links TRBV20-1 to TRBJ1-2; 8 nucleotides align to TRBD1. CDR3 length equals 14 residues. CDR1 is DFQATT and CDR2 is SNEGSKA in the germline V gene (reference sequence). The J segment lost 5 bases and the V segment lost 7 bases, leaving 12 bases of the junction unmatched. The CDR3 protein is CSVKPLGDRYGYTF. In DNA form, the CDR3 reads TGCAGTGTTAAACCCTTAGGGGACAGGTATGGCTACACCTTC.

This clonotype was picked up many times. The J gene is TRBJ2-5, the V gene TRBV18; D is undetermined. Trimming took 0 bases from V and 1 from J, leaving 6 bases between them. The CDR3 is made up of 14 amino acids. Germline V gene sequence: CDR1 KGHSH, CDR2 LQKENI. The CDR3 loop reads CASSPPYSQETQYF. For the CDR3, the DNA is TGTGCCAGCTCACCACCTTACAGCCAAGAGACCCAGTACTTC.

This clonotype was counted ten times or more. The V gene is TRBV11-2, the J gene TRBJ2-7, with 13 bases matching TRBD2. Germline values: CDR1 SGHAT, CDR2 FQNNGV. The V segment lost 6 bases and the J segment 4 bases; nucleotides outside the gene matches: 6. This CDR3 has 15 amino acids. The chain's CDR3 is CASRAGLAGVYEQYF. The CDR3 DNA reads TGTGCCAGCAGAGCTGGACTAGCGGGAGTGTACGAGCAGTACTTC.

This clonotype was seen a handful of times. The chain recombines TRBV6-1 with TRBJ2-5, with 8 bases aligning to TRBD2. Germline V gene sequence: CDR1 MNHNS, CDR2 SASEGT. Trimming took 6 bases from V and 9 from J; bases not matched to a gene: 9. The CDR3 has 13 amino acids. The CDR3 sequence: CASSWGSGIAQYF. In nucleotides, the CDR3 is TGTGCCAGCAGCTGGGGTAGCGGGATTGCCCAGTACTTC.

Comments on this clonotype: A junction end diverges from the germline sequence, so it may reflect a read error. The CDR3 sequence: CASSQAANGSFERYF. In DNA, the CDR3 is TGTGCCAGCAGCCAAGCGGCTAACGGGAGCTTCGAGCGGTACTTC. The chain joins TRBV4-2 to TRBJ2-7; possible D gene TRBD2, 6 bases. Germline loops: CDR1 LGHNA, CDR2 YNFKEQ. CDR3 length: 15 residues.

The sample holds one count of this clonotype. The chain combines TRBV6-1 with TRBJ1-1; D unclear. Trimming pared 10 bases from V and 3 bases from J, leaving 9 bases between. The CDR3 is 11 amino acids. Germline values: CDR1 MNHNS, CDR2 SASEGT. The CDR3 DNA reads TGTGCCAAATCCGGGGACACTGAAGCTTTCTTT. Its protein product is CAKSGDTEAFF.

This clonotype was recorded at least ten times. The chain has TRBV3-1 and TRBJ1-3; 7 bases line up with TRBD1. Germline V lookup: CDR1 LGHDT, CDR2 YNNKEL (reference sequence). Trimming cost V 4 bases and J 6 bases; bases outside gene matches: 3. This CDR3 comprises 13 residues. CDR3 sequence: CASSPGQLNTIYF. The CDR3 bases are TGTGCCAGCAGCCCGGGACAGCTAAACACCATATATTTT. Drawing the rest from reference TRBV3-1 and TRBJ1-3, the complete variable domain is DTAVSQTPKYLVTQMGNDKSIKCEQNLGHDTMYWYKQDSKKFLKIMFSYNNKELIINETVPNRFSPKSPDKAHLNLHINSLELGDSAVYFCASSPGQLNTIYFGEGSWLTVV.

As concerns this clonotype: A much larger clone lies a single base off, so this may be a read error. The J gene is TRBJ2-3, the V gene TRBV6-6; 7 nucleotides align to TRBD2. Per germline, CDR1 MNHNY and CDR2 SVGAGI (reference sequence). This CDR3 has 15 residues. V gave up 6 bases and J gave up 3 bases; unmatched junction bases: 9. CDR3 protein: CASRPPGGSTDTQYF. DNA for the CDR3: TGTGCCAGCAGACCGCCCGGGGGGTCGACAGATACGCAGTATTTT.

The gene calls are TRBV28 and TRBJ1-3; weak D call: TRBD1 (6 bases). V shed 8 bases and J shed 0 bases, with 11 bases lying between them. The germline CDR1 and CDR2 sequences are MDHEN and SYDVKM. The CDR3 extends over 14 amino acids. CDR3 DNA sequence: TGTGCCAGCTTCTTACAGGGCTCTGGAAACACCATATATTTT. Translation gives CASFLQGSGNTIYF.

Many counts were recorded for this clonotype. The chain uses TRBV12-3 or TRBV12-4 and TRBJ2-7; a possible D gene is TRBD2 (6 bases). V dropped 7 bases and J dropped 0 bases, with 10 bases sitting between them. The CDR3 is 13 residues long. The CDR3 sequence is CASNPGVSYEQYF. Here the CDR3 DNA reads TGTGCCAGCAACCCGGGGGTCTCCTACGAGCAGTACTTC.

This clonotype was found many times. The V and J genes are TRBV29-1 and TRBJ1-2; 7 bases are a match to TRBD1. J lost 5 bases, V lost 5 bases, and 8 bases had no gene match. This CDR3 has 13 amino acids. Germline V gene lookup returns CDR1 SQVTM and CDR2 ANQGSEA. CDR3 coding DNA: TGCAGCGTTCGGACAGGACAAGGATATGGCTACACCTTC. It encodes CSVRTGQGYGYTF.

This clonotype came up many times. V is TRBV19 and J is TRBJ2-5; either TRBD1 or TRBD2 may fit D (6 bases each). Germline loops: CDR1 LNHDA, CDR2 SQIVND (reference sequence). V lost 8 bases, J lost 2 bases, and 21 bases lay in between. The CDR3 extends over 16 amino acids. The CDR3 DNA sequence: TGTGCCAGTTCAAATCGGAAGGGGGGAGATCAAGAGACCCAGTACTTC. Amino acids: CASSNRKGGDQETQYF.

This clonotype was picked up many times. The chain recombines TRBV20-1 with TRBJ2-3; 14 bases line up with TRBD2. Germline loops: CDR1 DFQATT, CDR2 SNEGSKA (reference sequence). With V trimmed by 2 bases and J by 5 bases, 6 bases remained unmatched. CDR3 length: 16 amino acids. The chain's CDR3 is CSARSGLAGAEDTQYF. The CDR3 region has the DNA TGCAGTGCTAGATCGGGACTAGCGGGAGCTGAAGATACGCAGTATTTT.

This clonotype was observed a few times. The chain links TRBV28 to TRBJ2-1; 8 bases line up with TRBD2. The V and J ends lost 4 bases and 6 bases, in that order; junction bases with no gene match: 14. From germline, CDR1 is MDHEN and CDR2 SYDVKM. The CDR3 has 17 amino acids. CDR3 DNA: TGTGCCAGCAGTTCCCAAGGGAGTGGGCTAGCGGGCAATGAGCAGTTCTTC. This encodes CASSSQGSGLAGNEQFF. The full variable domain, in which reference TRBV28 and TRBJ2-1 provide the parts outside the CDR3, is DVKVTQSSRYLVKRTGEKVFLECVQDMDHENMFWYRQDPGLGLRLIYFSYDVKMKEKGDIPEGYSVSREKKERFSLILESASTNQTSMYLCASSSQGSGLAGNEQFFGPGTRLTVL.

Remarks on this clonotype: A much larger clone lies a single base off, so this may be a read error. This chain links TRBV5-4 with TRBJ2-3; 10 nucleotides match TRBD2. The CDR3 is 15 residues long. Germline CDR1 SGHNT, CDR2 YYREEE (reference sequence). The CDR3 sequence: CASSFPSGSTDTRYF. The DNA of the CDR3 is TGTGCCAGCAGCTTCCCTAGCGGGAGTACAGATACGCGGTATTTT. Full variable domain (rest looked up from reference TRBV5-4 and TRBJ2-3): ETGVTQSPTHLIKTRGQQVTLRCSSQSGHNTVSWYQQALGQGPQFIFQYYREEENGRGNFPPRFSGLQFPNYSSELNVNALELDDSALYLCASSFPSGSTDTRYFGPGTRLTVL.

This clonotype was counted between two and nine times. The chain employs TRBV4-2 and TRBJ2-2; 12 nucleotides align to TRBD2. Trimming cost V 0 bases and J 4 bases; bases outside gene matches: 12. Looked up from germline, CDR1 is LGHNA and CDR2 is YNFKEQ. The CDR3 is made up of 20 amino acids. The CDR3 is CASSQDPTSGRPMGTGELFF. The DNA for the CDR3 is TGTGCCAGCAGCCAAGATCCTACTAGCGGGAGGCCCATGGGCACCGGGGAGCTGTTTTTT.

In this sample, this clonotype turned up many times. V usage is TRBV4-2 and J usage is TRBJ2-1, with 7 bases that match TRBD2. CDR1 and CDR2 from the germline V gene are LGHNA and YNFKEQ. The length of the CDR3 is 16 residues. Trimming cost V 0 bases and J 7 bases; bases outside gene matches: 9. The CDR3 spells CASSQDSRERWNEQFF. The CDR3 DNA is TGTGCCAGCAGCCAAGACTCGCGGGAGAGATGGAATGAGCAGTTCTTC.